This is a list of T cell receptor beta chains from one sample in a study of blood T cell repertoires in COVID-19. Only in-frame clones appear in the TCRdb table, and some are missing; sequencing was by immunoSEQ multiplex PCR. This sample has about 230,000 clones, with 83% found just once. Input material: peripheral blood. The receptors here all came from a woman aged 50 to 60 with acute or convalescent COVID-19. Each CDR3 is given with its conserved first and last residue. The D gene is left open where the match is weak. Not all rows give a size; the values are once, few, many and, for expanded clones, a class.

TRBJ1-2 - TRBV27 - 14 TGTGCCAGCAGTCTCTCCCAGGGACTCTATGGCTACACCTTC CASSLSQGLYGYTF
TRBJ1-2 once TRBV7-2 - 14 TGTGCCAGCAGCTTAGGCCCACGGAACTATGGCTACACCTTC CASSLGPRNYGYTF
TRBJ1-2 - TRBV6-5 - 13 TGTGCCAGCCGGCAGGGCTTAGAACGAGGCTACACCTTC CASRQGLERGYTF
TRBJ2-1 - TRBV27 TRBD1 15 TGTGCCAGCAGTTCGGACAGGGAGGCGAACAATGAGCAGTTCTTC CASSSDREANNEQFF
TRBJ1-2 - TRBV6-2/TRBV6-3 - 12 TGTGCCAGCAGTCCCGGGATCTATGGCTACACCTTC CASSPGIYGYTF
TRBJ2-1 - TRBV5-1 - 14 TGCGCCAGCAGTTTCGAAGGGGATTACAATGAGCAGTTCTTC CASSFEGDYNEQFF
TRBJ1-1 - TRBV2 TRBD1 16 TGTGCCAGCAGTGACCGGGACAGGGGGCTTGACACTGAAGCTTTCTTT CASSDRDRGLDTEAFF
TRBJ2-7 - TRBV29-1 TRBD2 12 TGCAGCGTTGTGACTAGCGGGAGGAATCATGTCTTC CSVVTSGRNHVF
TRBJ1-1 - TRBV5-1 TRBD1 14 TGCGCCAGCAGGGGAATGGCAGGGGGTAGTGAAGCTTTCTTT CASRGMAGGSEAFF
TRBJ2-3 - TRBV30 - 14 TGTGCCTGGAGTCATGGGCAGGACACAGATACGCAGTATTTT CAWSHGQDTDTQYF
TRBJ2-1 few TRBV27 TRBD2 17 TGTGCCAGCAGTTTATATCCGCTAGCGGGGGGTCCCAATGAGCAGTTCTTC CASSLYPLAGGPNEQFF
TRBJ1-3 - TRBV4-1 - 16 TGCGCCAGCAGCCCGATCGGGGCGGGAACTGGAAACACCATATATTTT CASSPIGAGTGNTIYF
TRBJ2-7 once TRBV10-2 TRBD2 13 TGCGCCAGCAGTGTAGCGGGGGTAGCCGAGCAGTACTTC CASSVAGVAEQYF
TRBJ2-3 - TRBV6-2/TRBV6-3 - 15 TGTGCCAGCAGTTTTTCCGGGACTTTCACAGATACGCAGTATTTT CASSFSGTFTDTQYF
TRBJ2-1 - TRBV27 TRBD2 15 TGTGCCAGCATCTATAGCGGGGGTACTTACAATGAGCAGTTCTTC CASIYSGGTYNEQFF
TRBJ2-1 - TRBV4-2 - 16 TGTGCCAGCAGCCAAGAAGGTACGACTTCGGCCAATGAGCAGTTCTTC CASSQEGTTSANEQFF
TRBJ2-2 few TRBV12-3/TRBV12-4 - 12 TGTGCCAGCAGTTTCCTGACCGGGGAGCTGTTTTTT CASSFLTGELFF
TRBJ2-3 - TRBV4-1 - 15 TGCGCCAGCAGCCCCCAATCCTACTACACAGATACGCAGTATTTT CASSPQSYYTDTQYF
TRBJ2-3 once TRBV29-1 TRBD2 15 TGCAGCGTTGGACTAGCGGGAGAGAACACAGATACGCAGTATTTT CSVGLAGENTDTQYF
TRBJ1-1 - TRBV28 - 15 TGTGCCAGCAGTCCAATAACCCAGGGGAAGGCTGAAGCTTTCTTT CASSPITQGKAEAFF
TRBJ1-6 - TRBV3-1/TRBV3-2 - 14 TGTGCCAGCAGCCAAGGGGCCACCCATTCACCCCTCCACTTT CASSQGATHSPLHF
TRBJ2-1 - TRBV6-2/TRBV6-3 - 12 TGTGCCAGCAGTTACCCTAAGTTTGAGCAGTTCTTC CASSYPKFEQFF
TRBJ2-3 - TRBV24-1 - 15 TGTGCCACCAGTGATCAGGGACTTATCACAGATACGCAGTATTTT CATSDQGLITDTQYF
TRBJ2-2 - TRBV7-2 TRBD1 17 TGTGCCAGCAGCTACCGCCGGGACAGGGGATCAGCCGGGGAGCTGTTTTTT CASSYRRDRGSAGELFF
TRBJ1-6 - TRBV28 TRBD1 16 TGTGCCAGCAGCCGGACAGGATTCGGCTATAATTCACCCCTCCACTTT CASSRTGFGYNSPLHF
TRBJ1-5 - TRBV12-5 - 13 TGTGCTAGTGCCGCGCTAGGCAATCAGCCCCAGCATTTT CASAALGNQPQHF
TRBJ2-7 - TRBV3-1/TRBV3-2 TRBD1 16 TGTGCCAGCAGCCAGGGGGATAGACAGGGGGCTTACGAGCAGTACTTC CASSQGDRQGAYEQYF
TRBJ1-2 - TRBV28 - 14 TGTGCCAGCAGCCCCCCCCGGGGGAACTATGGCTACACCTTC CASSPPRGNYGYTF
TRBJ2-1 - TRBV24-1 - 15 TGTGCCACCAGTGACCCCAGGGGAGTCTACAATGAGCAGTTCTTC CATSDPRGVYNEQFF
TRBJ2-7 once TRBV29-1 - 12 TGCAGCGCCGGGACAACCGTTGGGGAGCAGTACTTC CSAGTTVGEQYF
TRBJ2-4 once TRBV11-2 - 13 TGTGCCAGCAGCTTAGTAGACCCGGAGCATCAGTACTTC CASSLVDPEHQYF
TRBJ2-2 - TRBV19 TRBD2 15 TGTGCCAGTACCGGGACTAGCGGAAACACCGGGGAGCTGTTTTTT CASTGTSGNTGELFF
TRBJ2-3 - TRBV6-6 TRBD2 16 TGTGCCAGCAGTTTGGGACTAGCGGGAGGAACAGATACGCAGTATTTT CASSLGLAGGTDTQYF
TRBJ1-5 - TRBV12-3/TRBV12-4 - 13 TGTGCCAGCAGACGACAGGCCGATCAGCCCCAGCATTTT CASRRQADQPQHF
TRBJ1-2 - TRBV27 TRBD1 13 TGTGCTAGCAGATTAGGGGGCGTTGGCGGCTACACCTTC CASRLGGVGGYTF
TRBJ1-4 - TRBV14 - 13 TGTGCCAGCAGCCAAGTTCGCGGTGTCGAACTGTTTTTT CASSQVRGVELFF
TRBJ1-3 - TRBV7-6 - 16 TGTGCCAGCAGCTTAGACACAGGAAACTCTGGAAACACCATATATTTT CASSLDTGNSGNTIYF
TRBJ2-7 - TRBV5-1 - 15 TGCGCCAGCAGCGCCAGAAGGGGCCGTTCCTACGAGCAGTACTTC CASSARRGRSYEQYF
TRBJ1-2 - TRBV7-8 TRBD1 14 TGTGCCAGCAGCAGACAGACAGGGGCCTATGGCTACACCTTC CASSRQTGAYGYTF
TRBJ2-7 few TRBV24-1 - 16 TGTGCCACCAGTGGTCAGGACTCACACCTCTCCTACGAGCAGTACTTC CATSGQDSHLSYEQYF
TRBJ1-4 once TRBV4-1 - 14 TGCGCCAGCAGCCAAGTTACAGCTAATGAAAAACTGTTTTTT CASSQVTANEKLFF
TRBJ2-1 - TRBV28 TRBD2 14 TGTGCCACCTTTGGCGCGGGGGGGACCAATGAGCAGTTCTTC CATFGAGGTNEQFF
TRBJ2-1 - TRBV5-1 TRBD2 16 TGCGCCAGCAGCTTGTATGGGGCGGGGGCCTACAATGAGCAGTTCTTC CASSLYGAGAYNEQFF
TRBJ2-7 - TRBV12-3/TRBV12-4 TRBD2 13 TGTGCCAGCAGCGCGGGAGCAGACTACGAGCAGTACTTC CASSAGADYEQYF
TRBJ1-2 - TRBV12-3/TRBV12-4 - 13 TGTGCCAGCAGTTTATTGGGGGCGCGCGGCTACACCTTC CASSLLGARGYTF
TRBJ1-5 - TRBV19 - 15 TGTGCCAGTAGTATTGTCAGGGAAAACAATCAGCCCCAGCATTTT CASSIVRENNQPQHF
TRBJ2-3 - TRBV24-1 - 16 TGTGCCACCAGTGATTCCAAGGACAGCAGCACAGATACGCAGTATTTT CATSDSKDSSTDTQYF